These T cell receptor beta chains were read from a single sample in a study of lymphopenia after photon versus proton radiotherapy. The repertoire was sequenced with immunoSEQ multiplex PCR; TCRdb's copy has only in-frame clones and lacks some. The data show around 20,000 clones, around 85% seen once. The input for sequencing was peripheral blood, taken from a patient treated with proton-based radiotherapy. The source of these receptors is a man between 65 and 80 years old with pancreatic cancer. The CDR3 runs from the conserved cysteine through the conserved F or W. D genes are given only for firm matches. Only some rows state a clone size, as once, few, many or a class for expanded clones.

>TRBJ2-2|TRBV5-4|.|.
CASNPTGGELFF
TGTGCCAGCAACCCGACAGGCGGGGAGCTGTTTTTT
>TRBJ2-3|TRBV7-3|.|.
CASSLTSQGVDTQYF
TGTGCCAGCAGCTTAACGTCCCAGGGCGTAGATACGCAGTATTTT
>TRBJ2-7|TRBV30|.|.
CAWSVTSYEQYF
TGTGCCTGGAGTGTAACATCCTACGAGCAGTACTTC
>TRBJ2-7|TRBV10-3|.|.
CAISAGPSNYEQYF
TGTGCCATCAGTGCAGGGCCTTCCAACTACGAGCAGTACTTC
>TRBJ2-5|TRBV10-2|.|.
CASSESRRGPQETQYF
TGCGCCAGCAGTGAGTCTAGGCGGGGGCCCCAAGAGACCCAGTACTTC
>TRBJ2-3|TRBV19|TRBD2|once
CASSLGSGRGTDTQYF
TGTGCCAGTAGTCTTGGAAGCGGGAGGGGCACAGATACGCAGTATTTT
>TRBJ2-7|TRBV5-1|.|.
CASSLVGGTYEQYF
TGCGCCAGCAGCTTGGTTGGGGGAACCTACGAGCAGTACTTC
>TRBJ1-5|TRBV18|TRBD1|.
CASSPAGQSLNQPQHF
TGTGCCAGCTCACCCGCGGGACAGAGCCTTAATCAGCCCCAGCATTTT
>TRBJ1-4|TRBV7-3|.|once
CASSLRVHVIGGTTNEKLFF
TGTGCCAGCAGCTTAAGGGTCCATGTGATCGGGGGGACAACTAATGAAAAACTGTTTTTT
>TRBJ2-7|TRBV11-2|TRBD1|.
CASSRTGGPYEQYF
TGTGCCAGCAGCCGGACAGGGGGCCCGTACGAGCAGTACTTC
>TRBJ2-1|TRBV7-6|TRBD2|.
CASSLAGEQFF
TGTGCCAGCAGCCTAGCGGGAGAGCAGTTCTTC
>TRBJ2-3|TRBV27|.|.
CASSQEVGLKDTQYF
TGTGCCAGCAGCCAAGAAGTGGGACTGAAAGATACGCAGTATTTT
>TRBJ1-5|TRBV7-6|.|once
CASSLAGGQPQHF
TGTGCCAGCAGCTTAGCCGGGGGTCAGCCCCAGCATTTT
>TRBJ1-2|TRBV30|TRBD1|.
CAWRKTGGGGYTF
TGTGCCTGGAGAAAGACAGGGGGCGGGGGCTACACCTTC
>TRBJ2-3|TRBV6-1|.|.
CASSVTKFSTDTQYF
TGTGCCAGCAGCGTGACCAAGTTTAGCACAGATACGCAGTATTTT
>TRBJ2-7|TRBV6-1|.|few
CASSQVSFSYEQYF
TGTGCCAGCAGCCAGGTTTCCTTCTCCTACGAGCAGTACTTC
>TRBJ2-7|TRBV10-3|.|.
CAIRARGVGNEQYF
TGTGCCATCAGGGCTAGGGGCGTTGGGAACGAGCAGTACTTC
>TRBJ2-5|TRBV18|.|.
CASSRGSQETQYF
TGTGCCAGCTCACGAGGATCACAAGAGACCCAGTACTTC
>TRBJ1-5|TRBV5-1|TRBD1|.
CASSLGQGDQPQHF
TGCGCCAGCAGCTTGGGGCAGGGGGATCAGCCCCAGCATTTT
>TRBJ1-2|TRBV30|.|.
CAWSPGFNGYTF
TGTGCCTGGAGCCCGGGATTTAATGGCTACACCTTC
>TRBJ2-1|TRBV7-9|TRBD2|.
CASSLGTSGSDEQFF
TGTGCCAGCAGCTTAGGGACTAGCGGGAGTGATGAGCAGTTCTTC
>TRBJ1-5|TRBV5-8|.|.
CASSLGEQPQHF
TGTGCCAGCAGCTTGGGTGAACAGCCCCAGCATTTT
>TRBJ1-1|TRBV15|.|.
CATSRRFEAFF
TGTGCCACCAGCAGGAGGTTTGAAGCTTTCTTT
>TRBJ1-2|TRBV6-1|TRBD1|.
CASSDGQGPKYGYTF
TGTGCCAGCAGTGACGGACAGGGGCCCAAATATGGCTACACCTTC
>TRBJ2-6|TRBV9|.|.
CASSSRDSAFISGANVLTF
TGTGCCAGCAGCTCCCGGGACTCAGCATTCATATCGGGGGCCAACGTCCTGACTTTC
>TRBJ1-5|TRBV7-9|TRBD1|.
CASSLGGTGDQPQHF
TGTGCCAGCAGCTTAGGGGGGACAGGGGATCAGCCCCAGCATTTT
>TRBJ1-2|TRBV5-1|.|.
CASSLSGQPTYGYTF
TGCGCCAGCAGCTTGTCCGGACAGCCGACCTATGGCTACACCTTC
>TRBJ1-2|TRBV6-4|TRBD1|.
CASSLDRGYGYTF
TGTGCCAGCAGCCTTGACAGGGGGTATGGCTACACCTTC
>TRBJ2-1|TRBV4-2|TRBD2|.
CASSTSGIYNEQFF
TGTGCCAGCTCGACTAGCGGGATATACAATGAGCAGTTCTTC
>TRBJ1-4|TRBV7-9|TRBD1|.
CASSSAGTGTTNEKLFF
TGTGCCAGCAGCTCAGCCGGGACAGGGACGACTAATGAAAAACTGTTTTTT
>TRBJ2-1|TRBV9|.|.
CASSVGFGQTYNEQFF
TGTGCCAGCAGCGTAGGCTTCGGACAGACTTACAATGAGCAGTTCTTC
>TRBJ2-6|TRBV13|.|.
CASRTRGGSSGANVLTF
TGTGCCAGCAGAACCAGGGGGGGCAGCTCTGGGGCCAACGTCCTGACTTTC